One and the same sample provided the 3 T cell receptor beta chains below, sequenced in a study of T-cell memory formation after mild COVID-19. Via MiXCR, TCRdb re-called the 5' RACE reads, giving one row per CDR3 protein. The table has more than 250,000 distinct CDR3 sequences, approximately 15% seen once. Material: PBMCs or a T cell subset sorted from them (not recorded which). These TCRs come from a man aged 18-30 years who had mild COVID-19 (a few samples of this study predate the infection). Cell type and time point are not known.

The chain uses TRBV6-2 or TRBV6-3 and TRBJ1-2; D not certain. This CDR3 is 12 amino acids long. The V and J ends lost 8 bases and 7 bases respectively, with 14 bases between them. Germline assignment: CDR1 MNHEY and CDR2 SVGEGT. CDR3 coding DNA: TGTGCCAGCGGGTTACTGTACGGTGGCTACACCTTC. Its protein is CASGLLYGGYTF.

The chain couples TRBV12-3 or TRBV12-4 to TRBJ2-5; a possible D gene is TRBD2 (5 bases). The V end lost 7 bases, the J end lost 5 bases, and 14 bases lay between the germline ends. The CDR3 contains 13 residues. The CDR3 DNA sequence: TGTGCCAGCACCCTACAGCGGTGGGAGACCCAGTACTTC. Amino acids: CASTLQRWETQYF.

The rearrangement joins TRBV5-1 to TRBJ2-3, with 12 bases matching TRBD2. Trimming cost V 4 bases and J 0 bases; bases outside gene matches: 6. The germline CDR1 and CDR2 sequences are SGHRS and YFSETQ. The CDR3 runs to 17 residues. The CDR3 loop reads CASSPRTSGTSTDTQYF. DNA for the CDR3: TGCGCCAGCAGCCCCAGGACTAGCGGGACTAGCACAGATACGCAGTATTTT.